This T cell receptor beta chain was recovered during a study of regulatory T cells in long-lasting Graves disease. CDR3 length equals 14 residues. The V and J ends lost 4 bases and 8 bases respectively, with 12 bases between them. Germline assignment: CDR1 ENHRY and CDR2 SYGVKD. Time point in this sample: persistent/refractory GD, antithyroid drugs over 5 years with positive TRAb. Following extraction of RNA from PBMCs, that RNA was used to make the TCR library. HTBI primers from iRepertoire and Arm-PCR of CDR3 regions yielded the TCR beta libraries. TCRdb itself ran the multiplex PCR reads through MiXCR, one entry per CDR3 protein. The sample consists of around 340,000 distinct CDR3 sequences, around a fifth of them appearing once.

The sequencing here drew on peripheral blood mononuclear cells (PBMCs), taken when the disease was refractory, from a patient treated with antithyroid drugs. V is TRBV10-3 and J is TRBJ1-6, with D perhaps matching TRBD1 (5 bases). The TCR originated in a female donor with Graves disease. As DNA, the CDR3 is TGTGCCATCAGTGGAGGGACGAGGGATTCACCCCTCCACTTT. Its translation: CAISGGTRDSPLHF.